The TCR beta chain described here comes from a study of T cell repertoires in cytomegalovirus infection. TCRdb fed the reads into MiXCR, producing one record per CDR3 protein. The repertoire holds under 500,000 distinct CDR3 sequences, more than 40% seen once, with 40% to 50% in the top ten. By frequency in the sample, this clonotype is medium-sized. Its antigen is unidentified. The starting material was cultured PBMCs, obtained from culture after CMV antigen stimulation. The TCR originated in a human donor in good health (CMV status not recorded). Some clones in this sample may be carry-over from other donors' samples.

CDR3 nucleotides: TGTGCCAGCAGTCGCAAGGCCTACAATGAGCAGTTCTTC. Amino acid sequence: CASSRKAYNEQFF. The chain couples TRBV12-3 or TRBV12-4 to TRBJ2-1; D remains unclear. The V end lost 5 bases, the J end lost 2 bases, and 7 bases lay between the germline ends. The CDR3 totals 13 residues.